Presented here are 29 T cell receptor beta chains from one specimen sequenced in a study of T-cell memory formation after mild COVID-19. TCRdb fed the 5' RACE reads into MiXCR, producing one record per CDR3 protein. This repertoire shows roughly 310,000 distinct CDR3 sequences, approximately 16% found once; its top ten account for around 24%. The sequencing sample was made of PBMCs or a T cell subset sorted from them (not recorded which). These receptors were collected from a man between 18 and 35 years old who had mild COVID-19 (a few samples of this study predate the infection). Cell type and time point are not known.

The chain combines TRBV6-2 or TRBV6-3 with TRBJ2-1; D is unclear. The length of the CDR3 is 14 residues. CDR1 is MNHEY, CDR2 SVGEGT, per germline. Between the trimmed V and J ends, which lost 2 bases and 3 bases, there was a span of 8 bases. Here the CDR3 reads CASSYRGNYNEQFF. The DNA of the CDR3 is TGTGCCAGCAGTTACCGAGGAAACTACAATGAGCAGTTCTTC.

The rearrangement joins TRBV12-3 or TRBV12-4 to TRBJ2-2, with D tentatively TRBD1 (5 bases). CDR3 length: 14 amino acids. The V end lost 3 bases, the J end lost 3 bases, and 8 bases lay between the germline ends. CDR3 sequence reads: CASSLTEYTGELFF. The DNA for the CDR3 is TGTGCCAGCAGTTTGACAGAGTACACCGGGGAGCTGTTTTTT.

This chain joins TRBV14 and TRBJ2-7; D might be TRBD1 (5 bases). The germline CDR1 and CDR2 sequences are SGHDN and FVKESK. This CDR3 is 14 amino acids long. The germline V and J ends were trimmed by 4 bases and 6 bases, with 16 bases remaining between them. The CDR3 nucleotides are TGTGCCAGCAGCCCCAGGGTCGGGCCCTCCGAGCAGTACTTC. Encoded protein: CASSPRVGPSEQYF.

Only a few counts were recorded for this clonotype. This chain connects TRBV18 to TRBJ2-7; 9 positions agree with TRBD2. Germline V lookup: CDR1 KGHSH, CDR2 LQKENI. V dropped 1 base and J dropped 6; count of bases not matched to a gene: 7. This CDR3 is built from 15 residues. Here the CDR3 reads CASSPLGSGGSEQYF. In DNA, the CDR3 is TGTGCCAGCTCACCACTGGGTAGCGGGGGAAGCGAGCAGTACTTC.

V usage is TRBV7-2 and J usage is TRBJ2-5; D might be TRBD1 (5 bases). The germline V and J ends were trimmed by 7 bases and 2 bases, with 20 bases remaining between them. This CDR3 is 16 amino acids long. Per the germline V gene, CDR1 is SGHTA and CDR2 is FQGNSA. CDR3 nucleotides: TGTGCCAGCACCCCCCCAGGGTCGATGAGACAAGAGACCCAGTACTTC. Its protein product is CASTPPGSMRQETQYF.

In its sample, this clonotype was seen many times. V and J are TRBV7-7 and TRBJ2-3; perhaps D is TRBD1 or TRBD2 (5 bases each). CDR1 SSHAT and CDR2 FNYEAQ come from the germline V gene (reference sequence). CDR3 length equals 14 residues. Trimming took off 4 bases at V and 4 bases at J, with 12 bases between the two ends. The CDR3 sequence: CASSSGPGPDTQYF. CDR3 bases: TGTGCCAGCAGCTCTGGCCCGGGGCCAGATACGCAGTATTTT.

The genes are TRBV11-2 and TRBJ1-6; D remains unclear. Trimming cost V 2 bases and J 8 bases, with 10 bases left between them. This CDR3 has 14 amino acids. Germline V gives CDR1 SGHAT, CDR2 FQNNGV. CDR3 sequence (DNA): TGTGCCAGCAGCTTACTGGATATGGATTCACCCCTCCACTTT. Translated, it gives CASSLLDMDSPLHF.

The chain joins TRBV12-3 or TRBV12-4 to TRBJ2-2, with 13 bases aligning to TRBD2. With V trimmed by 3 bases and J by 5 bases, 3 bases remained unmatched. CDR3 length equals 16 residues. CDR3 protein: CASSFRTSGGTGELFF. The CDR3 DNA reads TGTGCCAGCAGTTTCCGGACTAGCGGGGGTACCGGGGAGCTGTTTTTT.

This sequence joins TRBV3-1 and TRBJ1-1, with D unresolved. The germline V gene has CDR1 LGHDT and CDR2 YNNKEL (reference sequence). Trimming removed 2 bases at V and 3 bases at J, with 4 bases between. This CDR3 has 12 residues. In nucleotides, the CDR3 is TGTGCCAGCAGCCAAAGGGACACTGAAGCTTTCTTT. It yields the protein CASSQRDTEAFF. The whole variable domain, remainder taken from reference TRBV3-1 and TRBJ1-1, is DTAVSQTPKYLVTQMGNDKSIKCEQNLGHDTMYWYKQDSKKFLKIMFSYNNKELIINETVPNRFSPKSPDKAHLNLHINSLELGDSAVYFCASSQRDTEAFFGQGTRLTVV.

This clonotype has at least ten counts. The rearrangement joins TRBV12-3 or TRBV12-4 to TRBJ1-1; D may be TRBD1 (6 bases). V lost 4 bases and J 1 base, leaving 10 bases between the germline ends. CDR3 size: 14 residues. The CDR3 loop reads CASSSQQGNTEAFF. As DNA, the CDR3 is TGTGCCAGCAGTTCGCAACAGGGGAACACTGAAGCTTTCTTT.

The CDR3 is CASSPKAGALNTEAFF. The CDR3 nucleotides read TGCGCCAGCAGCCCGAAGGCCGGGGCCTTGAACACTGAAGCTTTCTTT. The genes are TRBV5-1 and TRBJ1-1; maybe TRBD1 (5 bases). Germline V gene lookup returns CDR1 SGHRS and CDR2 YFSETQ. Trimming took 4 bases from V and 0 from J, leaving 16 bases between them. CDR3 length: 16 residues.

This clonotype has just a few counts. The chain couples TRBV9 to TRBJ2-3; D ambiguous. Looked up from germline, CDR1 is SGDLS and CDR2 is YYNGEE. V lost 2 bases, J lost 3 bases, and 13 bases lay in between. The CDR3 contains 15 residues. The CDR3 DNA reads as TGTGCCAGCAGCGTTCCCGGATCCGCTACAGATACGCAGTATTTT. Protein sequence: CASSVPGSATDTQYF.

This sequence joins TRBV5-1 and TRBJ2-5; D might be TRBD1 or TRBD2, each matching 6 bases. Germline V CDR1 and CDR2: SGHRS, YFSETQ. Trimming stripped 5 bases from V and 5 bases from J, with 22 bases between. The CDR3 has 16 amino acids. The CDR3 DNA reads TGCGCCAGCAGTCGGGGGTCAGGGGCGTTTCGGGAGACCCAGTACTTC. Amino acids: CASSRGSGAFRETQYF. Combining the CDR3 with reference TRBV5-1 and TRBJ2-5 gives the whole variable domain KAGVTQTPRYLIKTRGQQVTLSCSPISGHRSVSWYQQTPGQGLQFLFEYFSETQRNKGNFPGRFSGRQFSNSRSEMNVSTLELGDSALYLCASSRGSGAFRETQYFGPGTRLLVL.

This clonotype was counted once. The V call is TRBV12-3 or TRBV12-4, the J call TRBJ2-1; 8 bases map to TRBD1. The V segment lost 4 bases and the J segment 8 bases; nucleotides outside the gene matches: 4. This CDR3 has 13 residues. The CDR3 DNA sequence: TGTGCCAGCAGTTCGGACAGGGTGCATGAGCAGTTCTTC. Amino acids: CASSSDRVHEQFF.

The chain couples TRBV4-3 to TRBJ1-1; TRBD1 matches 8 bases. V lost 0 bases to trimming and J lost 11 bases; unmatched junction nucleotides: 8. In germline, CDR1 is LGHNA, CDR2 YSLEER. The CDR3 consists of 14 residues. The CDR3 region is CASSQEHQTGEAFF. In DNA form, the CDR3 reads TGCGCCAGCAGCCAAGAGCATCAGACAGGGGAGGCTTTCTTT.

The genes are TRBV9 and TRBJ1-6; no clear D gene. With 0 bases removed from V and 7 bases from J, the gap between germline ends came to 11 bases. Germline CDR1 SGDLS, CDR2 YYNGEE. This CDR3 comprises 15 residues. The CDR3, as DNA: TGTGCCAGCAGCGTAGATCCTATCACCAATTCACCCCTCCACTTT. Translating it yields CASSVDPITNSPLHF.

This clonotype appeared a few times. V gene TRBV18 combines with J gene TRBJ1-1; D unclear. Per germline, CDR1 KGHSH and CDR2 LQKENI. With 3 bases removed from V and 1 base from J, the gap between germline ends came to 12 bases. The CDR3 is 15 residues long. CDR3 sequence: CASSPPPDWNTEAFF. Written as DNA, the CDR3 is TGTGCCAGCTCACCGCCCCCGGACTGGAACACTGAAGCTTTCTTT.

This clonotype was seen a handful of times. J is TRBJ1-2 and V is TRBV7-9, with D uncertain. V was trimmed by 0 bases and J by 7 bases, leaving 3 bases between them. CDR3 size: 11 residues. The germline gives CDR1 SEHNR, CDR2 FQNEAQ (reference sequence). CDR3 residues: CASSLAAGYTF. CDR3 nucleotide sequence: TGTGCCAGCAGCTTAGCGGCTGGCTACACCTTC.

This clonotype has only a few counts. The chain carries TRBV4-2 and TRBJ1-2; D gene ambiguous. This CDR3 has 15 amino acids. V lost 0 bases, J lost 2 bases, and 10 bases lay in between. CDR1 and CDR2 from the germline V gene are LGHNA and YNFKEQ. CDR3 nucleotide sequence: TGTGCCAGCAGCCAAGAGATCGGAAGAAACTATGGCTACACCTTC. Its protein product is CASSQEIGRNYGYTF.

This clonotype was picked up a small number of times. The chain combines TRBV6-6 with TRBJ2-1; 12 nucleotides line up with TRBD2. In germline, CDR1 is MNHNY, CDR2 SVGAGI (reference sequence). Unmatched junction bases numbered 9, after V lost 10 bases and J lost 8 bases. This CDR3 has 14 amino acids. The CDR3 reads CATFTSGGTYEQFF. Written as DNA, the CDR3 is TGTGCCACCTTCACTAGCGGGGGGACATATGAGCAGTTCTTC.

The CDR3 spells CASSLAGPRSPLHF. The CDR3 coding sequence is TGTGCCAGCAGTTTAGCGGGACCCCGGTCACCCCTCCACTTT. This chain uses TRBV12-3 or TRBV12-4 with TRBJ1-6; a weak D match, TRBD1 (5 bases). The CDR3 totals 14 residues. V was trimmed by 0 bases and J by 10 bases, leaving 10 bases between them.

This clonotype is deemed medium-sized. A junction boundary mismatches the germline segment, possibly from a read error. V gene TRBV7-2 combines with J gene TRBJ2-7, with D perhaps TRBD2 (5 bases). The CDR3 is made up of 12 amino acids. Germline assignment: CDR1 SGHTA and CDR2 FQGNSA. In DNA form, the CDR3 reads TGTGCCAGCAGCCCCCGTACGGGGTCTGTTGACTTC. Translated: CASSPRTGSVDF.

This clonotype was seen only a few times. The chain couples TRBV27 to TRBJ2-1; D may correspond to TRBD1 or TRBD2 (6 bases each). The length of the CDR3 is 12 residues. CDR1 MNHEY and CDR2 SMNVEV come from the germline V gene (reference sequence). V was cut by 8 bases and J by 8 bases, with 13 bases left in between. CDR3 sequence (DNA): TGTGCCAGCTCCTATAGGGGGGATGAGCAGTTCTTC. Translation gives CASSYRGDEQFF.

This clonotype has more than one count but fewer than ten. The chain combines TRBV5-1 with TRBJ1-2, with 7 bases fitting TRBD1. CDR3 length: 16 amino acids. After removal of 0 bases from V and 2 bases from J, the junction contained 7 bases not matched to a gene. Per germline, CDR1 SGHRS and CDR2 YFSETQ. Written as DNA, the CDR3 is TGCGCCAGCAGCTTGGAGGCTTCCAGGGGGAACTATGGCTACACCTTC. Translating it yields CASSLEASRGNYGYTF.

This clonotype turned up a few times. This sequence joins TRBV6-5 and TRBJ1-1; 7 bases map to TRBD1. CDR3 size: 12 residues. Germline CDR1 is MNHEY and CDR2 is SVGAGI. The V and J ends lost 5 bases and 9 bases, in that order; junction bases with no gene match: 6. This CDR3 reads CASSSTGDKAFF. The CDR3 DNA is TGTGCCAGCAGTAGCACAGGGGACAAAGCTTTCTTT.

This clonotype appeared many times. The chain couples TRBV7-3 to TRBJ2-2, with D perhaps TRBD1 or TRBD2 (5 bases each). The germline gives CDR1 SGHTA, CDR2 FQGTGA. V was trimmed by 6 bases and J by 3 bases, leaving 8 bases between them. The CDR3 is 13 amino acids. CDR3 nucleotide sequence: TGTGCCAGCAGTCCGGGGCACACCGGGGAGCTGTTTTTT. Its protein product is CASSPGHTGELFF. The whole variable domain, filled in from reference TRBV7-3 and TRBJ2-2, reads GAGVSQTPSNKVTEKGKYVELRCDPISGHTALYWYRQSLGQGPEFLIYFQGTGAADDSGLPNDRFFAVRPEGSVSTLKIQRTERGDSAVYLCASSPGHTGELFFGEGSRLTVL.

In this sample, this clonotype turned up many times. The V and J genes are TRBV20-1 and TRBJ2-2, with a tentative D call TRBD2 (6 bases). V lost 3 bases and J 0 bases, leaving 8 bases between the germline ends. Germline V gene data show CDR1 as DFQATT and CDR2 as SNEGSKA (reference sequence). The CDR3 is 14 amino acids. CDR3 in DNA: TGCAGTGCTAGGGTAGCGGCGAACACCGGGGAGCTGTTTTTT. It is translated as CSARVAANTGELFF.

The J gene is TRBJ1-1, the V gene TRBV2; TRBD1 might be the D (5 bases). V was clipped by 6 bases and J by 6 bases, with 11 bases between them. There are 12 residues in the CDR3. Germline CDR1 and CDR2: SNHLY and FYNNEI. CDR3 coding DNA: TGTGCCAGCAGGTGGGGGGGACCTGAAGCTTTCTTT. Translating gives CASRWGGPEAFF.

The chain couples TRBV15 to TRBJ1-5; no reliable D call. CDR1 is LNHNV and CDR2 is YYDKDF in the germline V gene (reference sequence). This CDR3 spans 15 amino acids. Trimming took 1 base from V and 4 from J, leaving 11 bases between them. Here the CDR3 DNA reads TGTGCCACCAGCAGAGCCACACTTAAAAATCAGCCCCAGCATTTT. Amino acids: CATSRATLKNQPQHF.